These 32 T cell receptor beta chains share one sample of origin, sequenced in a study of blood T cell repertoires in COVID-19. Libraries were prepared by immunoSEQ multiplex PCR; TCRdb keeps only in-frame clonotypes and omits some of them. The data show 200,000 or so clones, approximately 83% seen once. Sequenced input: peripheral blood. These TCRs come from a man between 60 and 75 years old with acute or convalescent COVID-19.

The chain carries TRBV28 and TRBJ2-1, with a possible D match to TRBD2 (6 bases). CDR1 MDHEN and CDR2 SYDVKM come from the germline V gene. V shed 3 bases and J shed 10 bases, with 13 bases lying between them. This CDR3 is built from 13 residues. CDR3 nucleotides: TGTGCCAGCAGTTTTCCCGGGACTCCAGAGCAGTTCTTC. Its protein is CASSFPGTPEQFF.

The genes are TRBV2 and TRBJ2-7; TRBD2 aligns across 11 bases. CDR3 length: 14 amino acids. After removal of 4 bases from V and 3 bases from J, the junction contained 2 bases not matched to a gene. Germline assignment: CDR1 SNHLY and CDR2 FYNNEI. CDR3 in DNA: TGTGCCAGCAGTGCACTAGCGGGGGACTACGAGCAGTACTTC. Residues: CASSALAGDYEQYF.

The chain combines TRBV6-1 with TRBJ2-1; 7 positions agree with TRBD1. The CDR3 is made up of 15 amino acids. Germline CDR1 MNHNS, CDR2 SASEGT. Trimming cost V 2 bases and J 10 bases; bases outside gene matches: 11. CDR3: CASSERAQGVGEQFF. The DNA of the CDR3 is TGTGCCAGCAGTGAACGGGCGCAGGGGGTGGGAGAGCAGTTCTTC.

The gene calls are TRBV6-4 and TRBJ1-2; TRBD1 is a possible D gene (6 bases). The CDR3 spans 14 residues. Germline lookup yields CDR1 MRHNA and CDR2 SNTAGT. V was clipped by 0 bases and J by 4 bases, with 9 bases between them. In DNA form, the CDR3 reads TGTGCCAGCAGTGACTCGGGACAAGTCTATGGCTACACCTTC. Amino acid sequence: CASSDSGQVYGYTF.

In the case of this clone: The junction does not match germline at one end; this may be a read error. CDR3 amino acids: CASSPLESGRYEQYF. CDR3 coding DNA: TGTGCCAGCTCGCCACTCGAGAGCGGGAGGTACGAGCAGTACTTC. The chain recombines TRBV18 with TRBJ2-7; 9 bases are a match to TRBD2. The CDR3 length is 15 residues. Germline V gives CDR1 KGHSH, CDR2 LQKENI.

The chain combines TRBV18 with TRBJ2-7; a possible D gene is TRBD1 (5 bases). The length of the CDR3 is 16 residues. CDR1 and CDR2 (germline): KGHSH, LQKENI. The V end was cut by 0 bases, the J end by 4 bases, with 16 bases between. The CDR3 DNA reads TGTGCCAGCTCACCACCGTTTCGAAGCAGGGAATACGAGCAGTACTTC. It specifies CASSPPFRSREYEQYF. Using reference TRBV18 and TRBJ2-7 for the parts outside the CDR3, the full variable domain is NAGVMQNPRHLVRRRGQEARLRCSPMKGHSHVYWYRQLPEEGLKFMVYLQKENIIDESGMPKERFSAEFPKEGPSILRIQQVVRGDSAAYFCASSPPFRSREYEQYFGPGTRLTVT.

DNA of the CDR3: TGTGCCAGTAGTGTCGGACAGGGGGTAAGCAATCAGCCCCAGCATTTT. This sequence encodes CASSVGQGVSNQPQHF. The gene calls are TRBV19 and TRBJ1-5; 10 bases align to TRBD1. The CDR3 has 16 residues. V shed 5 bases, J shed 1 base, and the junction held 5 bases outside the gene matches. Germline-derived CDR1 and CDR2 are LNHDA and SQIVND (reference sequence). The full variable domain, with the rest looked up from reference TRBV19 and TRBJ1-5, is DGGITQSPKYLFRKEGQNVTLSCEQNLNHDAMYWYRQDPGQGLRLIYYSQIVNDFQKGDIAEGYSVSREKKESFPLTVTSAQKNPTAFYLCASSVGQGVSNQPQHFGDGTRLSIL.

This chain links TRBV5-4 with TRBJ2-7; possible D gene TRBD2, 6 bases. The CDR3 is 15 amino acids. In germline, CDR1 is SGHNT, CDR2 YYREEE (reference sequence). V was cut by 4 bases and J by 4 bases, with 18 bases left in between. In DNA form, the CDR3 reads TGTGCCAGCAGCCTAAGGGGAGGACCACTTTACGAGCAGTACTTC. This translates into CASSLRGGPLYEQYF. The whole variable domain, remainder taken from reference TRBV5-4 and TRBJ2-7, is ETGVTQSPTHLIKTRGQQVTLRCSSQSGHNTVSWYQQALGQGPQFIFQYYREEENGRGNFPPRFSGLQFPNYSSELNVNALELDDSALYLCASSLRGGPLYEQYFGPGTRLTVT.

The CDR3 region is CASTEQENTEAFF. Written as DNA, the CDR3 is TGTGCCAGCACCGAACAAGAGAACACTGAAGCTTTCTTT. J is TRBJ1-1 and V is TRBV12-3 or TRBV12-4; D uncertain. Between the trimmed V and J ends, which lost 7 bases and 1 base, there was a span of 10 bases. This CDR3 contains 13 residues.

The chain is built from TRBV27 and TRBJ1-2; D might be TRBD1 (5 bases). CDR1 is MNHEY, CDR2 SMNVEV, per germline (reference sequence). V lost 5 bases and J lost 0, with 13 bases in between. The length of the CDR3 is 15 residues. The CDR3 sequence: CASSRQGTANYGYTF. In DNA form, the CDR3 reads TGTGCCAGCAGTCGTCAGGGTACTGCTAACTATGGCTACACCTTC.

The chain combines TRBV10-3 with TRBJ2-7, with D possibly matching TRBD1 (5 bases). V lost 6 bases and J 2 bases, leaving 14 bases between the germline ends. Germline CDR1 ENHRY, CDR2 SYGVKD. The CDR3 totals 14 residues. CDR3 sequence reads: CAISQGRPPYEQYF. The CDR3 bases are TGTGCCATCAGCCAGGGCCGGCCGCCCTACGAGCAGTACTTC.

CDR3 amino acids: CASSGAGRPTDTQYF. The CDR3, as DNA: TGTGCCAGCAGCGGTGCGGGACGACCCACAGATACGCAGTATTTT. The chain employs TRBV5-6 and TRBJ2-3; weak D call: TRBD2 (6 bases). The V end lost 4 bases, the J end lost 2 bases, and 14 bases lay between the germline ends. CDR1 and CDR2 from the germline V gene are SGHDT and YYEEEE. The CDR3 is 15 residues long.

The rearrangement uses TRBV6-5 and TRBJ2-1, with 8 bases matching TRBD1. J gave up 9 bases and V 4 bases, and 5 bases lay outside the gene matches. Germline CDR1 MNHEY, CDR2 SVGAGI. The length of the CDR3 is 13 residues. The CDR3 DNA follows: TGTGCCAGCAGTTCAGACAGGGGTTTTGAGCAGTTCTTC. This gives the protein CASSSDRGFEQFF.

V gene TRBV2 combines with J gene TRBJ1-1, with D perhaps matching TRBD1 (6 bases). The V gene's germline CDR1 is SNHLY and CDR2 FYNNEI. V lost 5 bases to trimming and J lost 1 base, with 11 bases between them. The CDR3 has 14 amino acids. In nucleotides, the CDR3 is TGTGCCAGCAGTAGTACAGGGCGGAACACTGAAGCTTTCTTT. Translating gives CASSSTGRNTEAFF.

This clone turned up a few times. This sequence joins TRBV27 and TRBJ1-1; D remains ambiguous. Germline V gene lookup returns CDR1 MNHEY and CDR2 SMNVEV (reference sequence). V gave up 5 bases and J gave up 0 bases, with 13 bases separating them. The CDR3 has 15 residues. In DNA form, the CDR3 reads TGTGCCAGCAGTCTAGTGCCGCATTTGAACACTGAAGCTTTCTTT. Translating it yields CASSLVPHLNTEAFF.

The chain couples TRBV10-3 to TRBJ2-3, with TRBD2 matching 10 bases. CDR1 is ENHRY, CDR2 SYGVKD, per germline. CDR3 length equals 15 residues. With 6 bases clipped from V and 0 bases from J, the junction kept 3 bases outside the gene matches. The CDR3 DNA reads as TGTGCCATCAGCAGGACTAGCGGTAGCACAGATACGCAGTATTTT. Translation gives CAISRTSGSTDTQYF.

The gene calls are TRBV12-5 and TRBJ1-3; TRBD1 aligns across 8 bases. Germline CDR1 LGHNT, CDR2 FRNRAP. J lost 4 bases, V lost 0 bases, and 11 bases had no gene match. The CDR3 contains 18 residues. The CDR3 protein is CASGLVIDRGNYGNTIYF. The DNA of the CDR3 is TGTGCTAGTGGTTTGGTAATAGACAGGGGCAATTACGGAAACACCATATATTTT.

This rearrangement joins TRBV28 to TRBJ2-1, with TRBD2 matching over 13 bases. CDR3 length: 19 amino acids. The germline V gene encodes CDR1 MDHEN and CDR2 SYDVKM. The J segment lost 0 bases and the V segment lost 4 bases, leaving 9 bases of the junction unmatched. The CDR3 spells CASSSLVGTSGISYNEQFF. The CDR3 region has the DNA TGTGCCAGCAGTTCCCTGGTGGGGACTAGCGGGATCTCCTACAATGAGCAGTTCTTC.

This clone has only one observation. The CDR3, as DNA: TGCGCCAGCAGCCTTAGCGGGTCCACAGATACGCAGTATTTT. It yields the protein CASSLSGSTDTQYF. This chain uses TRBV5-1 with TRBJ2-3, with 7 bases identical to TRBD2. Trimming at V came to 4 bases and at J to 2 bases, leaving 4 bases not matched to a gene. CDR3 length: 14 amino acids. The germline V gene has CDR1 SGHRS and CDR2 YFSETQ. Using reference TRBV5-1 and TRBJ2-3 for the parts outside the CDR3, the full variable domain is KAGVTQTPRYLIKTRGQQVTLSCSPISGHRSVSWYQQTPGQGLQFLFEYFSETQRNKGNFPGRFSGRQFSNSRSEMNVSTLELGDSALYLCASSLSGSTDTQYFGPGTRLTVL.

Only one count was recorded for this clone. The chain links TRBV11-2 to TRBJ1-6; 9 bases line up with TRBD1. Germline lookup yields CDR1 SGHAT and CDR2 FQNNGV. V lost 4 bases to trimming and J lost 11 bases; unmatched junction nucleotides: 6. This CDR3 is built from 14 residues. CDR3 residues: CASSWDRVATPLHF. CDR3 sequence (DNA): TGTGCCAGCAGCTGGGACAGGGTCGCGACACCCCTCCACTTT.

The V call is TRBV12-3 or TRBV12-4, the J call TRBJ2-7, with a possible D match to TRBD1 (7 bases). CDR3 length equals 13 residues. Trimming pared 9 bases from V and 3 bases from J, leaving 15 bases between. The CDR3 DNA is TGTGCCAGTAACAGGGGAGGCGACTACGAGCAGTACTTC. Amino acids: CASNRGGDYEQYF.

V and J are TRBV6-5 and TRBJ1-6; D is uncertain. Trimming removed 10 bases at V and 1 base at J, with 11 bases between. Germline CDR1 MNHEY, CDR2 SVGAGI. This CDR3 is built from 14 residues. The CDR3 protein is CAISIGSYNSPLHF. CDR3 bases: TGTGCCATCTCGATCGGGTCCTATAATTCACCCCTCCACTTT.

The V and J genes are TRBV7-2 and TRBJ2-1, with TRBD1 matching over 8 bases. This CDR3 has 15 residues. Losses at the gene ends were 4 bases for V and 6 bases for J; bases not matched to a gene: 8. CDR1 is SGHTA and CDR2 is FQGNSA in the germline V gene. The CDR3 is CASSSRGTGVNEQFF. In nucleotides, the CDR3 is TGTGCCAGCAGCTCCCGGGGGACAGGAGTCAATGAGCAGTTCTTC.

This chain uses TRBV18 with TRBJ1-4; 9 positions match TRBD1. CDR1 and CDR2 (germline): KGHSH, LQKENI. This CDR3 is built from 14 residues. The ends lost 3 bases at V and 7 bases at J; junction bases unmatched: 3. CDR3 sequence (DNA): TGTGCCAGCTCACCGGGACAGGGAGCTGAAAAACTGTTTTTT. This sequence encodes CASSPGQGAEKLFF.

This clone was counted once. The chain has TRBV11-2 and TRBJ2-5, with D unclear. The CDR3 runs to 11 residues. Trimming removed 5 bases at V and 4 bases at J, with 5 bases between. Looked up from germline, CDR1 is SGHAT and CDR2 is FQNNGV. The CDR3 is CASSAGETQYF. DNA of the CDR3: TGTGCCAGCAGCGCCGGAGAGACCCAGTACTTC.

This clone appeared once. The chain employs TRBV19 and TRBJ2-7; 8 positions agree with TRBD2. The germline CDR1 and CDR2 sequences are LNHDA and SQIVND (reference sequence). CDR3 length equals 15 residues. V gave up 6 bases and J gave up 1 base; unmatched junction bases: 8. The CDR3 here is CASSDDSGASYEQYF. In nucleotides, the CDR3 is TGTGCCAGTAGCGACGATAGCGGGGCGTCCTACGAGCAGTACTTC.

This rearrangement joins TRBV11-2 to TRBJ2-4; possibly TRBD1 for D (6 bases). In germline, CDR1 is SGHAT, CDR2 FQNNGV. The germline V and J ends were trimmed by 5 bases and 0 bases, with 14 bases remaining between them. The CDR3 runs 16 residues. The DNA for the CDR3 is TGTGCCAGCAGCAATTTCGGACAGACAGCCAAAAACATTCAGTACTTC. Translated: CASSNFGQTAKNIQYF.

The J gene is TRBJ1-5, the V gene TRBV6-6, with no clear D. This CDR3 spans 15 amino acids. Germline CDR1 is MNHNY and CDR2 is SVGAGI (reference sequence). V lost 2 bases, J lost 2 bases, and 10 bases lay in between. The CDR3 sequence: CASSYNVGGNQPQHF. CDR3 in DNA: TGTGCCAGCAGTTACAATGTCGGGGGCAATCAGCCCCAGCATTTT.

The J gene is TRBJ2-7, the V gene TRBV2, with TRBD2 identical over 9 bases. The germline V gene has CDR1 SNHLY and CDR2 FYNNEI. The CDR3 spans 14 residues. J lost 4 bases, V lost 6 bases, and 7 bases had no gene match. CDR3 loop: CASSRSGLAYEQYF. In nucleotides, the CDR3 is TGTGCCAGCAGCAGGTCGGGACTAGCATACGAGCAGTACTTC. The full variable domain, completed using reference TRBV2 and TRBJ2-7, is EPEVTQTPSHQVTQMGQEVILRCVPISNHLYFYWYRQILGQKVEFLVSFYNNEISEKSEIFDDQFSVERPDGSNFTLKIRSTKLEDSAMYFCASSRSGLAYEQYFGPGTRLTVT.

In nucleotides, the CDR3 is TGTGCCAGCAGCGTAGGGAGCACACCTACCTACGAGCAGTACTTC. This translates into CASSVGSTPTYEQYF. The genes are TRBV9 and TRBJ2-7, with D hard to call. CDR3 length: 15 amino acids. The V end was cut by 0 bases, the J end by 2 bases, with 12 bases between. Germline CDR1 SGDLS, CDR2 YYNGEE.

The gene calls are TRBV7-2 and TRBJ1-5, with TRBD1 matching 7 bases. CDR3 length: 13 amino acids. Germline V gives CDR1 SGHTA, CDR2 FQGNSA. V was pared by 5 bases and J by 5 bases, with 3 bases of the junction left unmatched. CDR3 nucleotides: TGTGCCAGCAGCCGACAGGGAGATCAGCCCCAGCATTTT. This sequence encodes CASSRQGDQPQHF.

The chain is built from TRBV9 and TRBJ2-1, with 8 bases that match TRBD2. CDR3 length: 17 amino acids. The germline V gene encodes CDR1 SGDLS and CDR2 YYNGEE. Trimming cost V 0 bases and J 0 bases; bases outside gene matches: 5. The CDR3 region has the DNA TGTGCCAGCAGCGTAGGTTTAGCGGGAAGCTCCTACAATGAGCAGTTCTTC. It translates to CASSVGLAGSSYNEQFF.